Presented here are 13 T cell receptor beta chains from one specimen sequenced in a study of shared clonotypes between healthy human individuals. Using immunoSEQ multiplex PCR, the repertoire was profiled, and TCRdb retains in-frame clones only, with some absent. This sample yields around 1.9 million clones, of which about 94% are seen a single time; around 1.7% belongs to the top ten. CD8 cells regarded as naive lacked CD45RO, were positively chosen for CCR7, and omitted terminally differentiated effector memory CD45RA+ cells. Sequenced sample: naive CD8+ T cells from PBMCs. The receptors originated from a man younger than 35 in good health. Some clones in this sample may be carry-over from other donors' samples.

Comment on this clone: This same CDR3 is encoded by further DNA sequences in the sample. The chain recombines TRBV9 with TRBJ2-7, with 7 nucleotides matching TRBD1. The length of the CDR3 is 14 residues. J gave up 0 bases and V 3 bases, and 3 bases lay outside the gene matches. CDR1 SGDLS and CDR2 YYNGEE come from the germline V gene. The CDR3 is CASSEGQSSYEQYF. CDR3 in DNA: TGTGCCAGCAGCGAGGGACAGAGCTCCTACGAGCAGTACTTC.

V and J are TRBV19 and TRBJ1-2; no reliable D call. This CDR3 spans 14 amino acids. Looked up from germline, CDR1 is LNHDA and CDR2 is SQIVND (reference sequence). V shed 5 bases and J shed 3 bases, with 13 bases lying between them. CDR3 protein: CASSPFGSHYGYTF. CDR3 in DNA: TGTGCCAGTAGTCCGTTCGGGTCCCACTATGGCTACACCTTC.

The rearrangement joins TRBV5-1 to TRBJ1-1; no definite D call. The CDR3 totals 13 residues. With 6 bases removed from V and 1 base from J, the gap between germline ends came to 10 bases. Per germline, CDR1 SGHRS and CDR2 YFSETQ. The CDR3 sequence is CASIGRENTEAFF. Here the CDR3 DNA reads TGCGCCAGCATAGGGAGGGAGAACACTGAAGCTTTCTTT.

The CDR3 DNA reads as TGTGCCAGCAGCTTAGCCCCCCCCTACGAGCAGTACTTC. It yields the protein CASSLAPPYEQYF. The rearrangement joins TRBV7-8 to TRBJ2-7; no reliable D call. Germline lookup yields CDR1 SGHVS and CDR2 FQNEAQ. CDR3 size: 13 residues. V dropped 0 bases and J dropped 2 bases, with 5 bases sitting between them.

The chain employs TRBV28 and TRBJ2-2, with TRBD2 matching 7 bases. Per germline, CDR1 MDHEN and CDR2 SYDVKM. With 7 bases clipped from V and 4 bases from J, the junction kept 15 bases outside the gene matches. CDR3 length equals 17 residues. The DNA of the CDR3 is TGTGCCAGCACCTTCTCCCCAGCGGGAAACCCCACCGGGGAGCTGTTTTTT. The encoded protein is CASTFSPAGNPTGELFF.

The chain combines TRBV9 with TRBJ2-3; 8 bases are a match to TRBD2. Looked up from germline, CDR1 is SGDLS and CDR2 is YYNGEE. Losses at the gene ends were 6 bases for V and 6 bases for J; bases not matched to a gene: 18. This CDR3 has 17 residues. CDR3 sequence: CASTSVDGTSPGDTQYF. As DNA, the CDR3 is TGTGCCAGCACCAGCGTGGACGGGACTAGTCCAGGGGATACGCAGTATTTT.

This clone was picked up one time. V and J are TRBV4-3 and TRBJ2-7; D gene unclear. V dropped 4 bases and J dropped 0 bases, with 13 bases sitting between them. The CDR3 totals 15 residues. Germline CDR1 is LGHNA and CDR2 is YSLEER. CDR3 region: CASSLLLSVSYEQYF. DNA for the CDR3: TGCGCCAGCAGCCTACTACTGAGCGTCTCCTACGAGCAGTACTTC.

CDR3 nucleotide sequence: TGTGCCAGCAGTTCTCGGGGATCGGTGTTGACAGATACGCAGTATTTT. Translated: CASSSRGSVLTDTQYF. The chain couples TRBV28 to TRBJ2-3; D is possibly TRBD2 (5 bases). CDR1 MDHEN and CDR2 SYDVKM come from the germline V gene. The CDR3 contains 16 residues. Trimming stripped 4 bases from V and 3 bases from J, with 17 bases between. Looking up the rest from reference TRBV28 and TRBJ2-3 gives the full variable domain: DVKVTQSSRYLVKRTGEKVFLECVQDMDHENMFWYRQDPGLGLRLIYFSYDVKMKEKGDIPEGYSVSREKKERFSLILESASTNQTSMYLCASSSRGSVLTDTQYFGPGTRLTVL.

CDR3 in amino acids: CASSGLAGGRYEQYF. Written as DNA, the CDR3 is TGTGCCAGTAGTGGTCTAGCGGGAGGCCGCTACGAGCAGTACTTC. The chain employs TRBV19 and TRBJ2-7; 11 nucleotides agree with TRBD2. Per the germline V gene, CDR1 is LNHDA and CDR2 is SQIVND (reference sequence). V dropped 5 bases and J dropped 3; count of bases not matched to a gene: 6. This CDR3 has 15 residues.

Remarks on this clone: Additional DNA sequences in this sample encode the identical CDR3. The CDR3 nucleotides read TGTGCCAGCAGTTACTCTGCAGCTAACTATGGCTACACCTTC. Its protein product is CASSYSAANYGYTF. The chain joins TRBV6-5 to TRBJ1-2; D is unclear. The germline V gene encodes CDR1 MNHEY and CDR2 SVGAGI. This CDR3 is 14 amino acids long. V lost 0 bases to trimming and J lost 0 bases, with 5 bases between them.

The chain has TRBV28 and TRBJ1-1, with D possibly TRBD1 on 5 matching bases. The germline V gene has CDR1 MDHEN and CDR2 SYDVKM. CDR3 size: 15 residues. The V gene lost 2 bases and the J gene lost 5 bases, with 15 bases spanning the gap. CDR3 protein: CASSLPWTRGTEAFF. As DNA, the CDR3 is TGTGCCAGCAGTTTACCCTGGACAAGAGGGACTGAAGCTTTCTTT.

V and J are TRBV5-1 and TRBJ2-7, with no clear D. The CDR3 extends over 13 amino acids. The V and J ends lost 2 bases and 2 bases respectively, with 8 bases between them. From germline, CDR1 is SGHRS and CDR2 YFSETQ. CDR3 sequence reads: CASSLKGAYEQYF. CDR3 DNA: TGCGCCAGCAGCTTAAAAGGAGCCTACGAGCAGTACTTC.

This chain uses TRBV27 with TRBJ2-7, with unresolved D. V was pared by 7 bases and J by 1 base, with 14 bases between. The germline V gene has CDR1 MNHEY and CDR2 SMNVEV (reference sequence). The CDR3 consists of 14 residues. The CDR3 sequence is CASKQSPASYEQYF. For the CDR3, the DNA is TGTGCCAGCAAGCAAAGCCCTGCGTCCTACGAGCAGTACTTC.